This T cell receptor (beta chain) was sequenced during a study of blood T cell repertoires in COVID-19. About the research overall: Sites across the United States, Italy and Spain contributed samples from acute and convalescent COVID-19. T cells, B-cell-depleted T cells, or PBMCs provided the cDNA or gDNA that served as material.

Per the original data handling: Reference gene primer amplification gave estimated nucleated cell counts. The table came from immunoSEQ multiplex PCR; TCRdb's copy has only in-frame clones and leaves some out. Clone size and the V and J calls come from that table; the DNA yielded D and trimming. The table includes fewer than 300,000 clones, about 76% detected once. V was cut by 4 bases and J by 3 bases, with 13 bases left in between. This CDR3 is built from 14 residues. Germline CDR1 SGHRS, CDR2 YFSETQ. Input material: peripheral blood. The chain is built from TRBV5-1 and TRBJ2-5; tentative D call: TRBD1 (6 bases). The sequence was obtained from a woman aged 60-75 years with active or convalescent COVID-19. The CDR3 region is CASSPGGGKETQYF. As DNA, the CDR3 is TGCGCCAGCAGCCCGGGTGGGGGCAAAGAGACCCAGTACTTC. Drawing the rest from reference TRBV5-1 and TRBJ2-5, the complete variable domain is KAGVTQTPRYLIKTRGQQVTLSCSPISGHRSVSWYQQTPGQGLQFLFEYFSETQRNKGNFPGRFSGRQFSNSRSEMNVSTLELGDSALYLCASSPGGGKETQYFGPGTRLLVL.